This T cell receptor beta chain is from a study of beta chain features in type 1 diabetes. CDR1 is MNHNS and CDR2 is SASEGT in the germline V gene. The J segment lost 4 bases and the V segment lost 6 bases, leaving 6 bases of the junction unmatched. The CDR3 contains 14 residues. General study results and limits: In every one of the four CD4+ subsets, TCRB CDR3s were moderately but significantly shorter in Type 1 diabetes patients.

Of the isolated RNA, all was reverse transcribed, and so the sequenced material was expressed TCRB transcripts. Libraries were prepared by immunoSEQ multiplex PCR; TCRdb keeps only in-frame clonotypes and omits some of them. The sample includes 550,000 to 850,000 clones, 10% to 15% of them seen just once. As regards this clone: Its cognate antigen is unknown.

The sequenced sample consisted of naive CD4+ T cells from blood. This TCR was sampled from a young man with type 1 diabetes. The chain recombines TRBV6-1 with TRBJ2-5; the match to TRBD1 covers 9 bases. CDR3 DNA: TGTGCCAGCAGCCCCGGACAGGGGAGAGAGACCCAGTACTTC. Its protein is CASSPGQGRETQYF.